This TCR beta chain was identified during a study of blood T cell repertoires in COVID-19. Germline loops: CDR1 MNHEY, CDR2 SMNVEV (reference sequence). This CDR3 region has 15 residues. Trimming at V came to 2 bases and at J to 4 bases, leaving 3 bases not matched to a gene. Method: immunoSEQ multiplex PCR; TCRdb's copy keeps in-frame clones and lacks some. The data contain roughly 200,000 clones, 85% of them singletons. Sequenced material: PBMCs or T cells enriched from blood (not recorded which). This TCR derives from a man between 35 and 55 years old who had recovered from COVID-19. The chain links TRBV27 to TRBJ2-1; 9 bases are a match to TRBD1. The CDR3: CASSLTTGGYNEQFF. CDR3 nucleotide sequence: TGTGCCAGCAGTTTAACGACAGGGGGATACAATGAGCAGTTCTTC.